This TCR beta chain was obtained from a study of T-cell memory formation after mild COVID-19. General observations from the study: For second-wave clones that peaked at day 37, SARS-CoV-2 specificity went unverified.

This clonotype was counted ten times or more. Its antigen is still unknown. The CDR3 is made up of 16 amino acids. In TCRdb, the 5' RACE reads were re-called with MiXCR into one record per CDR3 protein. The sample yields about 27,000 distinct CDR3 sequences, 15% to 20% seen once. This TCR derives from an adult who had mild COVID-19 (a few samples of this study predate the infection). Cell type and time point are not known. The specimen was PBMCs or a T cell subset sorted from them (not recorded which). This chain connects TRBV21-1 to TRBJ1-2; the table names TRBD1, a call not compared with the DNA. TRBV21-1 is an annotated pseudogene. The CDR3 region is CASGPEVVDTNYGYTF. DNA for the CDR3: TGTGCCAGCGGACCGGAGGTAGTGGACACTAACTATGGCTACACCTTC.